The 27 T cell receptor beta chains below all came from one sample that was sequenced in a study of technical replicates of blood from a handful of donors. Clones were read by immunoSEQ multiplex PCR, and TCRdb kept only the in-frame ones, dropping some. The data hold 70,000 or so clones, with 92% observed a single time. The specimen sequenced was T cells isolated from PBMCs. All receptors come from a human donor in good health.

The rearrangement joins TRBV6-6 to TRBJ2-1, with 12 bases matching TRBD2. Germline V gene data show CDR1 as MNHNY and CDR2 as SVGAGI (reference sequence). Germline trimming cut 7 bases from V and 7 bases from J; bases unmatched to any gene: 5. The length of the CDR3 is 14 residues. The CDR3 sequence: CASTLAGGGNEQFF. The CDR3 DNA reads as TGTGCCAGCACGCTAGCGGGAGGGGGGAATGAGCAGTTCTTC.

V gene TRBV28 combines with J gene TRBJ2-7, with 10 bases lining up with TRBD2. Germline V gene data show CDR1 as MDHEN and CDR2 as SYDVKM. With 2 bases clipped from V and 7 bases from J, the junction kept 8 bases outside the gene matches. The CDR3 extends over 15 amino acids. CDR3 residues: CASSLGLAGVSEQYF. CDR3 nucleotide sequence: TGTGCCAGCAGTTTAGGGCTAGCGGGAGTAAGTGAGCAGTACTTC.

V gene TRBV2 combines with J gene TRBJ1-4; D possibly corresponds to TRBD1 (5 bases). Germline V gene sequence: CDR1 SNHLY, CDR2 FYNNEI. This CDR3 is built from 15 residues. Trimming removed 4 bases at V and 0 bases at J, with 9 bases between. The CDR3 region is CASSVATATNEKLFF. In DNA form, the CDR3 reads TGTGCCAGCAGTGTAGCGACAGCAACTAATGAAAAACTGTTTTTT.

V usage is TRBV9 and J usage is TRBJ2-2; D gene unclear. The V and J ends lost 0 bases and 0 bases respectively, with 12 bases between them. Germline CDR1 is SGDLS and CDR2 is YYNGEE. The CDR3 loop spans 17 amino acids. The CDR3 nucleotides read TGTGCCAGCAGCGTAGTAAGTGACGGAGCGAACACCGGGGAGCTGTTTTTT. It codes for CASSVVSDGANTGELFF.

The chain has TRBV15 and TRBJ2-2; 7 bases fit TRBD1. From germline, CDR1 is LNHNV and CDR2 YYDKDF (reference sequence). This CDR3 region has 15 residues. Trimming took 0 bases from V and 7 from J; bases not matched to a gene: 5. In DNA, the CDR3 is TGTGCCACCAGCAGAGATCTAACAGGGGTCGGGGAGCTGTTTTTT. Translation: CATSRDLTGVGELFF.

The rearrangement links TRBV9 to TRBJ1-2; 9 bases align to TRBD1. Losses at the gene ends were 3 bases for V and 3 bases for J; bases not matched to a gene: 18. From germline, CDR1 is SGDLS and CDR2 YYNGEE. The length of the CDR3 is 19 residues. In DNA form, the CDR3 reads TGTGCCAGCAGCGGCGTCGGGACAGGGTCCCACGGTGGGGACTATGGCTACACCTTC. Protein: CASSGVGTGSHGGDYGYTF.

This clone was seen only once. The CDR3 sequence is CASSQDLLLAGGFYEQYF. The CDR3 nucleotides read TGTGCCAGCAGCCAAGATCTCCTACTAGCGGGAGGATTCTACGAGCAGTACTTC. V usage is TRBV4-2 and J usage is TRBJ2-7; TRBD2 matches 12 bases. V lost 0 bases, J lost 3 bases, and 9 bases stayed unmatched. Germline V gene data show CDR1 as LGHNA and CDR2 as YNFKEQ. CDR3 length equals 18 residues.

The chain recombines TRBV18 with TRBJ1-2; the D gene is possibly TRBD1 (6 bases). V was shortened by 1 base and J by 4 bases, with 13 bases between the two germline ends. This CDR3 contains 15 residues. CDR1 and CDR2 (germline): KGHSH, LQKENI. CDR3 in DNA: TGTGCCAGCTCACCACAGACAGGACACTCCTATGGCTACACCTTC. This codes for CASSPQTGHSYGYTF.

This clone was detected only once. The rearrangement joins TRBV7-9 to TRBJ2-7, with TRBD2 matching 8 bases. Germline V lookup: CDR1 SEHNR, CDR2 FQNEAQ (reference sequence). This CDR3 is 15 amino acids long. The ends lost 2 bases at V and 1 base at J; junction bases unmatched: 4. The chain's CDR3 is CASSLTLAVSYEQYF. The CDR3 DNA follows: TGTGCCAGCAGCTTAACACTAGCGGTATCCTACGAGCAGTACTTC. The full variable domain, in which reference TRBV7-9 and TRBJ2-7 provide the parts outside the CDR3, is DTGVSQNPRHKITKRGQNVTFRCDPISEHNRLYWYRQTLGQGPEFLTYFQNEAQLEKSRLLSDRFSAERPKGSFSTLEIQRTEQGDSAMYLCASSLTLAVSYEQYFGPGTRLTVT.

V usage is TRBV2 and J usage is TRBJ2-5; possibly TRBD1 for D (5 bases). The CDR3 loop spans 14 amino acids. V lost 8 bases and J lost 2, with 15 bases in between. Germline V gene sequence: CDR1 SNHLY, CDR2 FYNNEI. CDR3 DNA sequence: TGTGCCAGCTCTCCAGGGCCAGTTCAAGAGACCCAGTACTTC. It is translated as CASSPGPVQETQYF.

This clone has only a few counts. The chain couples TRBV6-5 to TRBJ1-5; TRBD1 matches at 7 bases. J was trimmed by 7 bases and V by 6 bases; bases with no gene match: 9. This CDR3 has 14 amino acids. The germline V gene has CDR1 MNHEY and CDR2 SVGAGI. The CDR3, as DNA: TGTGCCAGCAGACCTGACAGGGCGGGACAGCCCCAGCATTTT. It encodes CASRPDRAGQPQHF.

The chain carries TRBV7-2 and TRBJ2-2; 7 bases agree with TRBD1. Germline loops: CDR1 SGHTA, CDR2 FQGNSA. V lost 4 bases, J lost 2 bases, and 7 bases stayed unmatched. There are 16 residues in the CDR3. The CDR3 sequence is CASSSQGGSNTGELFF. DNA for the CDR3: TGTGCCAGCAGCTCTCAAGGGGGCAGTAACACCGGGGAGCTGTTTTTT. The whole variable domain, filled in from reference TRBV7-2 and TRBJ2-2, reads GAGVSQSPSNKVTEKGKDVELRCDPISGHTALYWYRQSLGQGLEFLIYFQGNSAPDKSGLPSDRFSAERTGGSVSTLTIQRTQQEDSAVYLCASSSQGGSNTGELFFGEGSRLTVL.

CDR3 sequence reads: CASSFLPQGGDQPQHF. The CDR3 nucleotides read TGTGCCAGCAGTTTTCTTCCACAGGGGGGAGATCAGCCCCAGCATTTT. The V gene is TRBV27, the J gene TRBJ1-5, with 8 bases identical to TRBD1. The CDR3 spans 16 residues. Germline V gene sequence: CDR1 MNHEY, CDR2 SMNVEV (reference sequence). V shed 3 bases, J shed 5 bases, and the junction held 9 bases outside the gene matches.

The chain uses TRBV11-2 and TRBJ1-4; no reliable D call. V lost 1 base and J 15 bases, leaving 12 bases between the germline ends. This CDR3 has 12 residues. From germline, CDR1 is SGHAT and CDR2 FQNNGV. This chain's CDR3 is CASSLAPDEVFF. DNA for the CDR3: TGTGCCAGCAGCTTAGCGCCAGATGAGGTGTTTTTT. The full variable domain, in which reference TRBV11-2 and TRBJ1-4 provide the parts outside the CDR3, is EAGVAQSPRYKIIEKRQSVAFWCNPISGHATLYWYQQILGQGPKLLIQFQNNGVVDDSQLPKDRFSAERLKGVDSTLKIQPAKLEDSAVYLCASSLAPDEVFFGSGTQLSVL.

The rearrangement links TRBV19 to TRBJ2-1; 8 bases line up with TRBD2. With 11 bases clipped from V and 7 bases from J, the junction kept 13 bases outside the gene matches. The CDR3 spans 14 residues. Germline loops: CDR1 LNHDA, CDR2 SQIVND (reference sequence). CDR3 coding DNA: TGTGCCGGATCCCAGCAAGCGGGAGATAATGAGCAGTTCTTC. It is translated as CAGSQQAGDNEQFF.

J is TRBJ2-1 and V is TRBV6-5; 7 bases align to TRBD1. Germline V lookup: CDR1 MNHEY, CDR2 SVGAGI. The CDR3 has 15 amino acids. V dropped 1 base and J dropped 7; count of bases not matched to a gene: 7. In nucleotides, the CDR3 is TGTGCCAGCAGTTACTTTGAGGGGGCGCGAAATGAGCAGTTCTTC. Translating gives CASSYFEGARNEQFF.

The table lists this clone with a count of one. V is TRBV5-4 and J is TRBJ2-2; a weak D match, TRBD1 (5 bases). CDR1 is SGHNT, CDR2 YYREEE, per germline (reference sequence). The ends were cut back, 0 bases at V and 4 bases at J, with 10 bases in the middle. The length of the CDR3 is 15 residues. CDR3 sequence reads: CASSLEAGRTGELFF. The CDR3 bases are TGTGCCAGCAGCTTGGAGGCAGGGCGCACCGGGGAGCTGTTTTTT.

The CDR3 coding sequence is TGTGCCAGCAGCCCAACAGCGGGACAAACCAACTATGGCTACACCTTC. This translates into CASSPTAGQTNYGYTF. The chain links TRBV7-6 to TRBJ1-2; tentative D call: TRBD1 (6 bases). The CDR3 covers 16 residues. Germline values: CDR1 SGHVS, CDR2 FNYEAQ. Trimming left V 5 bases short and J 2 bases short, with 18 bases between.

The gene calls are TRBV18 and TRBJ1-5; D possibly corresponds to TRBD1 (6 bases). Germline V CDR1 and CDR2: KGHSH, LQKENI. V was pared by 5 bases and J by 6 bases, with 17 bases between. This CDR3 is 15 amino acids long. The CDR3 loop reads CASSTNRVEGQPQHF. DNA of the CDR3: TGTGCCAGCTCAACCAACAGGGTAGAGGGTCAGCCCCAGCATTTT.

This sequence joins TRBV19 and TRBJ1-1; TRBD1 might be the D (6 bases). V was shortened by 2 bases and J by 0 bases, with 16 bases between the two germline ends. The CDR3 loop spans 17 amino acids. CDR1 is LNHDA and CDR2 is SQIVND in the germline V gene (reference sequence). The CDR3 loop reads CASSIIQPGHMNTEAFF. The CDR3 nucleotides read TGTGCCAGTAGTATAATCCAACCGGGACATATGAACACTGAAGCTTTCTTT. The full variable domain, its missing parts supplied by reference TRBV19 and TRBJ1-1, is DGGITQSPKYLFRKEGQNVTLSCEQNLNHDAMYWYRQDPGQGLRLIYYSQIVNDFQKGDIAEGYSVSREKKESFPLTVTSAQKNPTAFYLCASSIIQPGHMNTEAFFGQGTRLTVV.

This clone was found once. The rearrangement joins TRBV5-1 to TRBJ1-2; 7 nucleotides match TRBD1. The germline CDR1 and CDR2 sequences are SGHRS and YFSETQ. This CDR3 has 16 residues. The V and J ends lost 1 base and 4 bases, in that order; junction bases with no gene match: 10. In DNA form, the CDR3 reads TGCGCCAGCAGCTTGTACGCAGACAGGGACCTCTATGGCTACACCTTC. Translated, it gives CASSLYADRDLYGYTF. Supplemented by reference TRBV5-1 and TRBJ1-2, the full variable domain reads KAGVTQTPRYLIKTRGQQVTLSCSPISGHRSVSWYQQTPGQGLQFLFEYFSETQRNKGNFPGRFSGRQFSNSRSEMNVSTLELGDSALYLCASSLYADRDLYGYTFGSGTRLTVV.

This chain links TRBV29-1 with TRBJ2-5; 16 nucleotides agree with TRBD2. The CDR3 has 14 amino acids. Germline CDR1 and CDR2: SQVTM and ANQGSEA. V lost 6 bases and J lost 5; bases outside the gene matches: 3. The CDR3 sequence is CSVPGLAGGETQYF. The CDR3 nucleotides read TGCAGCGTGCCGGGACTAGCGGGAGGGGAGACCCAGTACTTC.

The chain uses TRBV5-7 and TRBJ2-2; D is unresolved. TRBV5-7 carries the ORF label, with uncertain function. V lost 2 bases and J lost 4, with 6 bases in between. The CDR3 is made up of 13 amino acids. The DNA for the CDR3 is TGTGCCAGCAGCTTCCCTCTCACCGGGGAGCTGTTTTTT. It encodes CASSFPLTGELFF.

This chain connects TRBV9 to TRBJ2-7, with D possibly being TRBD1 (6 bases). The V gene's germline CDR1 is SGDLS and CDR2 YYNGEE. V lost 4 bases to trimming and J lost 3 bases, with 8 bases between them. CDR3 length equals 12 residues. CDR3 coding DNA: TGTGCCAGCAGCCCGGACAGCTACGAGCAGTACTTC. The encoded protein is CASSPDSYEQYF. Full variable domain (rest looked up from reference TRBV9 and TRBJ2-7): DSGVTQTPKHLITATGQRVTLRCSPRSGDLSVYWYQQSLDQGLQFLIQYYNGEERAKGNILERFSAQQFPDLHSELNLSSLELGDSALYFCASSPDSYEQYFGPGTRLTVT.

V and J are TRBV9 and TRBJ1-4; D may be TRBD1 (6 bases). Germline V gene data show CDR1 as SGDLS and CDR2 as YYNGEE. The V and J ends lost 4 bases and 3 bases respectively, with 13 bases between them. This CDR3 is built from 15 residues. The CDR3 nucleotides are TGTGCCAGCAGCCCGAGGGACACCTCTAATGAAAAACTGTTTTTT. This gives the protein CASSPRDTSNEKLFF.

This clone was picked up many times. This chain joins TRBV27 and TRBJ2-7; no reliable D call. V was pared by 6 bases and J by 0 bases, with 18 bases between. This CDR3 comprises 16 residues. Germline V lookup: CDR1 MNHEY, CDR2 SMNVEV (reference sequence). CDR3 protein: CASSLESLHSSYEQYF. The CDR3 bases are TGTGCCAGCAGCCTCGAGTCCCTACACAGCTCCTACGAGCAGTACTTC.

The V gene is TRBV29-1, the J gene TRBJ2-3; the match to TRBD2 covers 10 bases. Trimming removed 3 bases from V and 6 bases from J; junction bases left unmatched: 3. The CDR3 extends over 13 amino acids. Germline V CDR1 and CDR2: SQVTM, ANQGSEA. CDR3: CSVDRSGRDTQYF. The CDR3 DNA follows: TGCAGCGTTGATCGTAGCGGGAGGGATACGCAGTATTTT.